A selection of T cell receptor beta chains follows, all from one sample in a study of blood T cell repertoires in COVID-19. Here immunoSEQ multiplex PCR was the method, and the copy in TCRdb shows in-frame clones only, minus some. Of a few hundred thousand clones in the sample, approximately 81% were seen once. The specimen was peripheral blood. These receptors came from a woman aged 55-69 years who had recovered from COVID-19. Each CDR3 is given with its conserved first and last residue. A D gene is named only where the DNA matches it firmly. Only part of the rows carry a size: once, few, many, or a class if the clone is expanded.

CDR3 DNA | CDR3 protein | D gene | clone size | J gene | V gene
TGCGCCAGCAGCGATCGACGACACGCAAACTATGGCTACACCTTC | CASSDRRHANYGYTF | - | - | TRBJ1-2 | TRBV4-1
TGTGCCAGCAGCCAAGGCAGGGTTGGTGAGCAGTTCTTC | CASSQGRVGEQFF | - | - | TRBJ2-1 | TRBV3-1/TRBV3-2
TGCGCCAGCCTTACTATGAACACCGGGGAGCTGTTTTTT | CASLTMNTGELFF | - | - | TRBJ2-2 | TRBV10-2
TGTGCCAGCTCACCGAGCGGCACAGATACGCAGTATTTT | CASSPSGTDTQYF | - | once | TRBJ2-3 | TRBV18
TGTGCCAGCAGATGGGCCCCGAAGGTGACCCAGTACTTC | CASRWAPKVTQYF | - | - | TRBJ2-5 | TRBV12-3/TRBV12-4
TGTGCCAGCAGCTCCTTAAGGGGCAGAAGCGGGAGCTACACCTTC | CASSSLRGRSGSYTF | - | - | TRBJ1-2 | TRBV11-2
TGTGCCAGCAGTCCTTTCACCGGGACAGCCTACGAGCAGTACTTC | CASSPFTGTAYEQYF | TRBD1 | - | TRBJ2-7 | TRBV6-5
TGTGCCTGGAGAGCGGGGGGGAACTGGAATGAGCAGTTCTTC | CAWRAGGNWNEQFF | TRBD2 | - | TRBJ2-1 | TRBV30
TGTGCCAGCTCACCCCCAGGGGTGGTAGAGACCCAGTACTTC | CASSPPGVVETQYF | - | once | TRBJ2-5 | TRBV18
TGTGCCAGTAGTATGACAGCAGGAGAGCAGTACTTC | CASSMTAGEQYF | - | - | TRBJ2-7 | TRBV19
TGTGCCAGCTCACTGTTGGGGTTGGCGGGGGGCTACAATGAGCAGTTCTTC | CASSLLGLAGGYNEQFF | TRBD2 | few | TRBJ2-1 | TRBV18
TGTGCCAGCAGTTACTCGAGCGGGGGGGCCCCAGATACGCAGTATTTT | CASSYSSGGAPDTQYF | TRBD2 | - | TRBJ2-3 | TRBV6-6
TGTGCCAGCAGTGACCAGGGGATGCGCGACACTGAAGCTTTCTTT | CASSDQGMRDTEAFF | - | - | TRBJ1-1 | TRBV6-1
TGTGCCAGTAGTTCGCGGACAGGAGGCTGGACTAATGAAAAACTGTTTTTT | CASSSRTGGWTNEKLFF | TRBD1 | - | TRBJ1-4 | TRBV19
TGTGCCAGCACAGTCCTAGCGGGGACAGATACGCAGTATTTT | CASTVLAGTDTQYF | TRBD2 | few | TRBJ2-3 | TRBV2
TGTGCCAGCAGTTTAGTGATAGGGGGCCCCTACGAGCAGTACTTC | CASSLVIGGPYEQYF | TRBD1 | - | TRBJ2-7 | TRBV27
TGTGCCAGCAGCTTAGCGGACAGGGGGCTAGATGAGCAGTTCTTC | CASSLADRGLDEQFF | TRBD1 | - | TRBJ2-1 | TRBV7-9
TGTGCCACCAGCAGAGAACGACAGTACTCTGGAAACACCATATATTTT | CATSRERQYSGNTIYF | - | - | TRBJ1-3 | TRBV15
TGTGCCAGCAGCTTAGTCCCGGACAGGGGCTACGAGCAGTACTTC | CASSLVPDRGYEQYF | TRBD1 | - | TRBJ2-7 | TRBV7-9
TGTGCCAGCAGCTCGCCGGGACAACCTCGGGGCGAGCAGTACTTC | CASSSPGQPRGEQYF | - | - | TRBJ2-7 | TRBV7-2
TGCACCAGCAGCCATGAAAAATCGACCGGACAGGGAAATTCACCCCTCCACTTT | CTSSHEKSTGQGNSPLHF | - | few | TRBJ1-6 | TRBV1
TGTGCCAGCAGTCGGACAGATACGCAGTATTTT | CASSRTDTQYF | - | - | TRBJ2-3 | TRBV6-2/TRBV6-3
TGTGCCAGCAGCCCGAGTAGGTGGGGGACTAGCGGGTTATCAGATACGCAGTATTTT | CASSPSRWGTSGLSDTQYF | TRBD2 | - | TRBJ2-3 | TRBV9
TGCAGCGCCCCGGCCACCCAGGGCACAGATACGCAGTATTTT | CSAPATQGTDTQYF | - | - | TRBJ2-3 | TRBV29-1
TGTGCCTGGAGTGACCCCCCCGGGAACACTGAAGCTTTCTTT | CAWSDPPGNTEAFF | - | once | TRBJ1-1 | TRBV30
TGTGCCAGCAGTCTCCGGGACAGGGTGACTTTCTTT | CASSLRDRVTFF | TRBD1 | - | TRBJ1-1 | TRBV6-5
TGTGCCAGCAGCAAAAACAGGGGGCGAGCAGATACGCAGTATTTT | CASSKNRGRADTQYF | TRBD1 | - | TRBJ2-3 | TRBV7-9